This T cell receptor (beta chain) was found in a study of T cell repertoires in cytomegalovirus infection. The study's findings and limits: HLA-C-restricted CMV-specific TCR beta clonotypes were dominant in the ex vivo response.

From germline, CDR1 is SNHLY and CDR2 FYNNEI. The CDR3 spans 18 residues. J lost 0 bases, V lost 1 base, and 2 bases had no gene match. In its sample, this clonotype was seen a few times. Antigen unknown. TCRdb re-called the reads through MiXCR, storing one row per CDR3 protein. Of about 680,000 distinct CDR3 sequences in the sample, less than 25% are singletons; the top ten hold roughly 8%. The clonotype was recovered from a human donor in good health (CMV status not recorded). Some clones in this sample may be carry-over from other donors' samples. Sample: CD8+ T cells from PBMCs. V and J are TRBV2 and TRBJ2-2; 13 positions agree with TRBD2. As DNA, the CDR3 is TGTGCCAGCAGTGAAGGGGGGACTAGCGGGGCGAACACCGGGGAGCTGTTTTTT. Amino acid sequence: CASSEGGTSGANTGELFF.